This is a list of T cell receptor beta chains from one sample in a study of T cells in Graves' hyperthyroidism and ophthalmopathy. Using its own MiXCR run on the multiplex PCR reads, TCRdb lists one record per CDR3 protein. The sample holds about 270,000 distinct CDR3 sequences; roughly 15% are singletons and the top ten take roughly 30%. Material for sequencing was blood. These receptors were obtained from a woman in her 50s with Graves' hyperthyroidism that later progressed to Graves' ophthalmopathy. CDR3s include the opening cysteine and the closing phenylalanine or tryptophan. D genes are given only for firm matches. Where a row states a size, it is once, few, many or the class of an expanded clone; other rows omit it.

TRBJ2-7 TRBD1 TRBV27 many TGTGCCAGCAGGGACAGGGATCCTTTCGAGCAGTACTTC CASRDRDPFEQYF
TRBJ2-2 NA TRBV7-9 NA TGTGCCAGCAGCTTAAATAGTGTGGACACCGGGGAGCTGTTTTTT CASSLNSVDTGELFF
TRBJ1-5 TRBD1 TRBV6-1 many TGTGCCACCTTTTCAGGGGGCCTTAGCAATCAGCCCCAGCATTTT CATFSGGLSNQPQHF
TRBJ2-1 TRBD1 TRBV19 NA TGTGCCAGTAGTAAGGACAGGGCAGGCTATGAGCAGTTCTTC CASSKDRAGYEQFF
TRBJ2-1 TRBD2 TRBV27 NA TGTGCCAGCAGTCGCCTTGGGACTAACTACAATGAGCAGTTCTTC CASSRLGTNYNEQFF
TRBJ1-1 NA TRBV28 many TGTGCCAGCAGTTTGTCTTTCACTGAAGCTTTCTTT CASSLSFTEAFF
TRBJ1-1 NA TRBV18 many TGTGCCAGCTCACCTGGGATGAACACTGAAGCTTTCTTT CASSPGMNTEAFF
TRBJ1-6 NA TRBV3-1 many TGTGCCAGCAGCCAAGACAGAACAGGGTCACCCCTCCACTTT CASSQDRTGSPLHF
TRBJ2-7 NA TRBV6-1 many TGTGCCAGCACTTTCGGCCCGAGTAGAGGCGAGCAGTACTTC CASTFGPSRGEQYF
TRBJ2-1 NA TRBV29-1 many TGCAGCGTTCGTACGACCAATGAGCAGTTCTTC CSVRTTNEQFF
TRBJ1-2 TRBD1 TRBV29-1 NA TGCAGCGTTGAGAGACAGGGGCTGGGTGGCTACACCTTC CSVERQGLGGYTF
TRBJ1-1 NA TRBV6-5 many TGTGCCAGCAGTTACGGGGGGGCTGCTGAAGCTTTCTTT CASSYGGAAEAFF
TRBJ2-5 TRBD2 TRBV11-2 NA TGTGCCAGCAGCCCGATTCGGACTAGCGGGAGTGGGGGGACCCAGTACTTC CASSPIRTSGSGGTQYF
TRBJ2-5 NA TRBV4-1 NA TGTGCCAGCAGCCAAGAAGGTGGAGTTCCCCAAGAGACCCAGTACTTC CASSQEGGVPQETQYF
TRBJ2-1 TRBD2 TRBV3-1 many TGTGCCAGCAGCCAAGTAGGGGGGTTGGGGGGACTAGTGGCCTACAATGAGCAGTTCTTC CASSQVGGLGGLVAYNEQFF
TRBJ2-3 TRBD1 TRBV5-1 many TGCGCCAGCAGCCTAGGGACAGGGGTTCAAGATACGCAGTATTTT CASSLGTGVQDTQYF
TRBJ2-5 TRBD2 TRBV11-2 NA TGTGCCAGCAGCTCCCCTAGCGGGAGAGGGGAGACCCAGTACTTC CASSSPSGRGETQYF
TRBJ1-6 TRBD1 TRBV5-1 many TGCGCCAGCAGCCTGGACAGGGTCAGCTCACCCCTCCACTTT CASSLDRVSSPLHF
TRBJ2-4 NA TRBV5-1 many TGCGCCAGCAGCCCCCGGGGGTCTACGGCCAAAAACATTCAGTACTTC CASSPRGSTAKNIQYF
TRBJ1-2 NA TRBV30 many TGTGCCCAGGGCGGGGGCTACGGCTACACCTTC CAQGGGYGYTF
TRBJ2-5 TRBD1 TRBV20-1 many TGCAGTGCTAGGGGCCGGGACAGCTTATCTTCAGAGACCCAGTACTTC CSARGRDSLSSETQYF
TRBJ1-2 TRBD1 TRBV20-1 many TGCAGTGCTAGAGAGCAGGGGGTCTATGGCTACACCTTC CSAREQGVYGYTF
TRBJ1-1 NA TRBV6-9 NA TGTGCCAGCAGTTACGCGGGATTAACGGGGGGCATTGAAGCTTTCTTT CASSYAGLTGGIEAFF
TRBJ2-2 NA TRBV10-3 many TGTGCCATCACTCCCGGGACGGATACCGGGGAGCTGTTTTTT CAITPGTDTGELFF